This T cell receptor beta chain was sequenced during a study of blood T cell repertoires in COVID-19. Study background: Samples came from the United States, Italy and Spain, spanning acute and convalescent COVID-19. The analysed material was cDNA or gDNA that came from T cells, B-cell-depleted T cells, or PBMCs.

This CDR3 has 15 amino acids. V dropped 0 bases and J dropped 7 bases, with 10 bases sitting between them. The germline V gene encodes CDR1 LGHNA and CDR2 YSLEER. Participant reports of clinical history set cohort assignment. In the original workflow: Researchers report that nucleated cell counts were estimated from reference gene primer amplification. The repertoire was sequenced with immunoSEQ multiplex PCR; TCRdb's copy has only in-frame clones and lacks some. V and J calls and clone size come straight from that table; D and trimming were deduced from the DNA. The table has about 250,000 clones, roughly 85% seen once; the top ten hold approximately 8.2%.

V gene TRBV4-3 combines with J gene TRBJ1-6; D is ambiguous. Sequencing was done on a sample of PBMCs or T cells enriched from blood (not recorded which). This TCR was sampled from a woman aged 50 to 65 with acute COVID-19. CDR3 amino acids: CASSQDWGGNSPLHF. The CDR3 DNA reads TGCGCCAGCAGCCAAGATTGGGGAGGGAATTCACCCCTCCACTTT.